This T cell receptor (beta chain) was captured by sequencing in a study of blood T cell repertoires in COVID-19. Looked up from germline, CDR1 is MNHEY and CDR2 is SVGEGT. V was cut by 2 bases and J by 12 bases, with 13 bases left in between. The CDR3 is 12 amino acids. The data were produced by immunoSEQ multiplex PCR, yet TCRdb's version contains in-frame clones alone and is incomplete. Of fewer than 300,000 clones in the sample, around 89% were seen once. The clonotype was recovered from a man aged 25 to 40 with acute or convalescent COVID-19. Sequenced input: peripheral blood. This rearrangement joins TRBV6-2 or TRBV6-3 to TRBJ1-2, with D uncertain. The CDR3 sequence is CASSYLIGSHTF. The CDR3 bases are TGTGCCAGCAGTTACCTTATCGGTAGTCACACCTTC.